The rows below give T cell receptor beta chains drawn from one sample of a study of cytotoxic CD8 clonotypes in ibrutinib-treated CLL. Profiling relied on immunoSEQ multiplex PCR, and the TCRdb table lists in-frame clones only, not all of them. The top ten clones hold about 5.7% of a sample with about 68,000 clones, about 64% of them seen once. Sample: PBMCs, taken after 12 months of ibrutinib treatment. Receptors were obtained from a human donor with chronic lymphocytic leukemia. CDR3s include the opening cysteine and the closing phenylalanine or tryptophan. A D gene is named only where the DNA matches it firmly. The size field is filled for only some rows; it gives once, few, many or a size class.

v_call: TRBV19
j_call: TRBJ2-1
cdr3_length: 13
clone_size: .
d_call: .
cdr3_nt: TGTGCCAGTGGTGGCAGGGTATTCAATGAGCAGTTCTTC
cdr3_aa: CASGGRVFNEQFF

v_call: TRBV2
j_call: TRBJ2-5
cdr3_length: 14
clone_size: .
d_call: TRBD2
cdr3_nt: TGTGCCAGCGGAGGACTAGCGGGAATAGGGGCCCAGTACTTC
cdr3_aa: CASGGLAGIGAQYF

v_call: TRBV27
j_call: TRBJ1-1
cdr3_length: 14
clone_size: once
d_call: .
cdr3_nt: TGTGCCAGCAGTTTATTAGGGGCCGGCACTGAAGCTTTCTTT
cdr3_aa: CASSLLGAGTEAFF

v_call: TRBV19
j_call: TRBJ2-3
cdr3_length: 13
clone_size: few
d_call: TRBD2
cdr3_nt: TGTGCCACTAGCGGGGGAAACACAGATACGCAGTATTTT
cdr3_aa: CATSGGNTDTQYF

v_call: TRBV5-1
j_call: TRBJ2-2
cdr3_length: 15
clone_size: .
d_call: TRBD2
cdr3_nt: TGCGCCAGCAGCTTGGGGGGACTAGAAGGCGGGGAGCTGTTTTTT
cdr3_aa: CASSLGGLEGGELFF

v_call: TRBV15
j_call: TRBJ1-1
cdr3_length: 14
clone_size: few
d_call: .
cdr3_nt: TGTGCCACCAGCGCGCAGACTAGGGGCACTGAAGCTTTCTTT
cdr3_aa: CATSAQTRGTEAFF

v_call: TRBV9
j_call: TRBJ2-1
cdr3_length: 14
clone_size: .
d_call: .
cdr3_nt: TGTGCCAGCAGCGTAGTTCCGGGTGACAATGAGCAGTTCTTC
cdr3_aa: CASSVVPGDNEQFF

v_call: TRBV28
j_call: TRBJ1-1
cdr3_length: 14
clone_size: .
d_call: .
cdr3_nt: TGTGCCAGCAGCTTATCCGGTCGGGGAACTGAAGCTTTCTTT
cdr3_aa: CASSLSGRGTEAFF

v_call: TRBV11-2
j_call: TRBJ1-2
cdr3_length: 13
clone_size: .
d_call: .
cdr3_nt: TGTGCCAGCAGCCCCGCGGGGGGGTATGGCTACACCTTC
cdr3_aa: CASSPAGGYGYTF

v_call: TRBV7-8
j_call: TRBJ1-1
cdr3_length: 17
clone_size: .
d_call: TRBD1
cdr3_nt: TGTGCCAGCAGCTTCTGGGGGACAGGGGTCAAAAACACTGAAGCTTTCTTT
cdr3_aa: CASSFWGTGVKNTEAFF

v_call: TRBV7-9
j_call: TRBJ2-7
cdr3_length: 16
clone_size: few
d_call: TRBD1
cdr3_nt: TGTGCCAGCAGCTTAAGTGGCGGACAGGGAAGGCACGAGCAGTACTTC
cdr3_aa: CASSLSGGQGRHEQYF

v_call: TRBV7-2
j_call: TRBJ2-5
cdr3_length: 15
clone_size: .
d_call: .
cdr3_nt: TGTGCCAGCAGCTTCACTAGACTCCCCCAAGAGACCCAGTACTTC
cdr3_aa: CASSFTRLPQETQYF

v_call: TRBV30
j_call: TRBJ1-1
cdr3_length: 13
clone_size: .
d_call: .
cdr3_nt: TGTGCCTGTAAACAGGGAGGGAACACTGAAGCTTTCTTT
cdr3_aa: CACKQGGNTEAFF

v_call: TRBV7-9
j_call: TRBJ1-1
cdr3_length: 15
clone_size: .
d_call: .
cdr3_nt: TGTGCCAGCAGCTTAGGGGGCCAGGGAAACACTGAAGCTTTCTTT
cdr3_aa: CASSLGGQGNTEAFF

v_call: TRBV7-2
j_call: TRBJ1-6
cdr3_length: 14
clone_size: .
d_call: .
cdr3_nt: TGTGCCAGCAGCTTAGACAGGGCTCGATCACCCCTCCACTTT
cdr3_aa: CASSLDRARSPLHF

v_call: TRBV7-2
j_call: TRBJ2-7
cdr3_length: 15
clone_size: .
d_call: .
cdr3_nt: TGTGCCAGCAGCTTAGCAGGAGGTGCCCCCTACGAGCAGTACTTC
cdr3_aa: CASSLAGGAPYEQYF

v_call: TRBV7-2
j_call: TRBJ2-1
cdr3_length: 18
clone_size: .
d_call: TRBD2
cdr3_nt: TGTGCCAGCAGCTTGGTTTCGGTAGCGGGGGGCCAGAGCAATGAGCAGTTCTTC
cdr3_aa: CASSLVSVAGGQSNEQFF

v_call: TRBV29-1
j_call: TRBJ2-1
cdr3_length: 16
clone_size: .
d_call: .
cdr3_nt: TGCAGCGTTGGAGCAGTAGGGGCCTTCTCCTACAATGAGCAGTTCTTC
cdr3_aa: CSVGAVGAFSYNEQFF

v_call: TRBV6-1
j_call: TRBJ1-4
cdr3_length: 14
clone_size: few
d_call: .
cdr3_nt: TGTGCCAGCAGCCCGGGACACGGTACTGAAAAACTGTTTTTT
cdr3_aa: CASSPGHGTEKLFF

v_call: TRBV9
j_call: TRBJ2-6
cdr3_length: 15
clone_size: few
d_call: TRBD1
cdr3_nt: TGTGCCAGCAGCGCCAGGGGGTCTGGGGCCAACGTCCTGACTTTC
cdr3_aa: CASSARGSGANVLTF

v_call: TRBV5-4
j_call: TRBJ2-1
cdr3_length: 15
clone_size: .
d_call: .
cdr3_nt: TGTGCCAGCAGCTCTAGGACTAACCTAGGGAATGAGCAGTTCTTC
cdr3_aa: CASSSRTNLGNEQFF

v_call: TRBV28
j_call: TRBJ1-6
cdr3_length: 12
clone_size: .
d_call: TRBD1
cdr3_nt: TGTGCCAGCAGCTCGCGAGGACAGGTCCCCCACTTT
cdr3_aa: CASSSRGQVPHF

v_call: TRBV27
j_call: TRBJ1-5
cdr3_length: 14
clone_size: few
d_call: TRBD1
cdr3_nt: TGTGCCAGCAGCCCAAGGGGGCCCTTTCAGCCCCAGCATTTT
cdr3_aa: CASSPRGPFQPQHF

v_call: TRBV5-1
j_call: TRBJ1-4
cdr3_length: 16
clone_size: .
d_call: .
cdr3_nt: TGCGCCAGCAGCTTGAGTCCCGGGGGCCAAAATGAAAAACTGTTTTTT
cdr3_aa: CASSLSPGGQNEKLFF

v_call: TRBV30
j_call: TRBJ1-1
cdr3_length: 14
clone_size: .
d_call: TRBD1
cdr3_nt: TGTGCCTGGAGTGTGGACAGGGTGAAAACTGAAGCTTTCTTT
cdr3_aa: CAWSVDRVKTEAFF

v_call: TRBV5-1
j_call: TRBJ1-2
cdr3_length: 13
clone_size: .
d_call: .
cdr3_nt: TGCGCCAGCAGCGCCATTGCTAACTATGGCTACACCTTC
cdr3_aa: CASSAIANYGYTF

v_call: TRBV28
j_call: TRBJ1-5
cdr3_length: 15
clone_size: few
d_call: .
cdr3_nt: TGTGCCAGCAGTTCCCTCAGGGGTAATGATCAGCCCCAGCATTTT
cdr3_aa: CASSSLRGNDQPQHF

v_call: TRBV10-3
j_call: TRBJ1-2
cdr3_length: 14
clone_size: many
d_call: .
cdr3_nt: TGTGCCATCAGTGAGTCAGGCTCAGGGAATGGCTACACCTTC
cdr3_aa: CAISESGSGNGYTF

v_call: TRBV5-4
j_call: TRBJ2-7
cdr3_length: 16
clone_size: .
d_call: TRBD1
cdr3_nt: TGTGCCAGCAGCCCCCGCGGGACAGGGACCTCCTACGAGCAGTACTTC
cdr3_aa: CASSPRGTGTSYEQYF

v_call: TRBV27
j_call: TRBJ1-1
cdr3_length: 15
clone_size: few
d_call: .
cdr3_nt: TGTGCCAGCAGCCCCTGGGACCGAGTGAACACTGAAGCTTTCTTT
cdr3_aa: CASSPWDRVNTEAFF

v_call: TRBV9
j_call: TRBJ2-3
cdr3_length: 15
clone_size: .
d_call: TRBD2
cdr3_nt: TGTGCCAGCAGCGCGACTAGCGCCAGCACAGATACGCAGTATTTT
cdr3_aa: CASSATSASTDTQYF

v_call: TRBV6-6
j_call: TRBJ1-6
cdr3_length: 14
clone_size: .
d_call: .
cdr3_nt: TGTGCCAGCAGTCTTACAGGGTCCGCGGCACCCCTCCACTTT
cdr3_aa: CASSLTGSAAPLHF

v_call: TRBV7-2
j_call: TRBJ1-5
cdr3_length: 13
clone_size: .
d_call: .
cdr3_nt: TGTGCCAGCAGCTTACAGGTCGGACAGCCCCAGCATTTT
cdr3_aa: CASSLQVGQPQHF

v_call: TRBV5-4
j_call: TRBJ2-5
cdr3_length: 14
clone_size: few
d_call: .
cdr3_nt: TGTGCCAGCAGCTTGGCCCTTGATTGGGAGACCCAGTACTTC
cdr3_aa: CASSLALDWETQYF

v_call: TRBV28
j_call: TRBJ2-2
cdr3_length: 14
clone_size: .
d_call: .
cdr3_nt: TGTGCCAGCAGTTCCATGGGGAACACCGGGGAGCTGTTTTTT
cdr3_aa: CASSSMGNTGELFF

v_call: TRBV7-3
j_call: TRBJ2-2
cdr3_length: 14
clone_size: .
d_call: .
cdr3_nt: TGTGCCAGCAGCTTAGGTGGAGTCACCGGGGAGCTGTTTTTT
cdr3_aa: CASSLGGVTGELFF

v_call: TRBV2
j_call: TRBJ1-5
cdr3_length: 13
clone_size: .
d_call: .
cdr3_nt: TGTGCCAGCAGTGCAGGGGAGGATCAGCCCCAGCATTTT
cdr3_aa: CASSAGEDQPQHF

v_call: TRBV19
j_call: TRBJ1-2
cdr3_length: 15
clone_size: .
d_call: TRBD1
cdr3_nt: TGTGCCAGTAGGGGAGGACAGGGCGGCCCCTATGGCTACACCTTC
cdr3_aa: CASRGGQGGPYGYTF

v_call: TRBV6-1
j_call: TRBJ2-1
cdr3_length: 16
clone_size: .
d_call: TRBD1
cdr3_nt: TGTGCCAGCAGTGAAGCCGGGACAGCAGCCTACAATGAGCAGTTCTTC
cdr3_aa: CASSEAGTAAYNEQFF

v_call: TRBV9
j_call: TRBJ1-6
cdr3_length: 16
clone_size: few
d_call: TRBD1
cdr3_nt: TGTGCCAGCAGCGTAGCGCAGGGGGCGAATGATTCACCCCTCCACTTT
cdr3_aa: CASSVAQGANDSPLHF

v_call: TRBV2
j_call: TRBJ1-2
cdr3_length: 12
clone_size: .
d_call: .
cdr3_nt: TGTGCCAGCAGCAGGGAGGGGAATGGCTACACCTTC
cdr3_aa: CASSREGNGYTF

v_call: TRBV11-2
j_call: TRBJ2-5
cdr3_length: 15
clone_size: .
d_call: .
cdr3_nt: TGTGCCAGCAGCCCCCTGGTGGGGGCGCAAGAGACCCAGTACTTC
cdr3_aa: CASSPLVGAQETQYF

v_call: TRBV6-5
j_call: TRBJ1-2
cdr3_length: 14
clone_size: .
d_call: .
cdr3_nt: TGTGCCAGCAGGATGGAGGGGTTCGGCTATGGCTACACCTTC
cdr3_aa: CASRMEGFGYGYTF

v_call: TRBV5-6
j_call: TRBJ2-5
cdr3_length: 16
clone_size: .
d_call: .
cdr3_nt: TGTGCCAGCAGCTTGTTGTCAGGGAAAAGCCAAGAGACCCAGTACTTC
cdr3_aa: CASSLLSGKSQETQYF